This note documents a single TCR beta chain sequence. The method was immunoSEQ multiplex PCR; TCRdb's version includes in-frame clones alone and lacks a portion of them. Among 150,000 to 200,000 clones listed, roughly 85% were seen once. The data were taken from a study of blood T cell repertoires in COVID-19. Study at large: PBMCs, B-cell-depleted T cells, or T cells provided the cDNA or gDNA that made up the material.

Germline CDR1 and CDR2: MNHEY and SMNVEV (reference sequence). The CDR3 has 15 amino acids. V shed 5 bases, J shed 6 bases, and the junction held 10 bases outside the gene matches. The rearrangement joins TRBV27 to TRBJ2-5, with 9 bases identical to TRBD1. Input material: peripheral blood. The receptor was isolated from a man between 60 and 75 years old with active or convalescent COVID-19. The CDR3 DNA follows: TGTGCCAGCAGTGGACAGGGGCCGGGGGGACAGACCCAGTACTTC. This translates into CASSGQGPGGQTQYF.